This is a list of T cell receptor beta chains from one sample in a study of cytomegalovirus exposure and HLA in healthy donors. Clones were sequenced by immunoSEQ multiplex PCR, and TCRdb holds only the in-frame ones, with some missing. This sample's table reports 56,000 or so clones. The sequenced sample was PBMCs. The receptors were gathered from a female donor in good health and CMV-seronegative. The CDR3 runs from the conserved cysteine through the conserved F or W. D genes are given only for firm matches.

v_call,d_call,cdr3_length,j_call,cdr3_aa,cdr3_nt
TRBV30,TRBD1,14,TRBJ2-1,CACPIGGRGHEQFF,TGTGCCTGTCCCATAGGGGGCAGGGGGCATGAGCAGTTCTTC
TRBV9,TRBD2,17,TRBJ2-1,CASSLRLAGGGYNEQFF,TGTGCCAGCAGCCTCCGACTAGCGGGAGGCGGGTACAATGAGCAGTTCTTC
TRBV27,NA,14,TRBJ1-2,CASSQSPVRDGYTF,TGTGCCAGCAGCCAATCCCCGGTCAGGGATGGCTACACCTTC
TRBV18,TRBD1,15,TRBJ2-2,CASSPTGGNTGELFF,TGTGCCAGCTCACCGACAGGGGGCAACACCGGGGAGCTGTTTTTT
TRBV5-4,NA,14,TRBJ2-3,CASSSTSTGDTQYF,TGTGCCAGCAGTTCTACTAGCACGGGGGATACGCAGTATTTT
TRBV20-1,TRBD2,10,TRBJ2-5,CRVGRETQYF,TGCAGGGTCGGGAGGGAGACCCAGTACTTC
TRBV4-2,NA,16,TRBJ1-2,CASSQDPARALYGYTF,TGTGCCAGCAGCCAAGATCCCGCCAGGGCCCTCTATGGCTACACCTTC
TRBV5-1,NA,13,TRBJ1-1,CASSLDDYSEAFF,TGCGCCAGCAGCTTGGATGACTACTCTGAAGCTTTCTTT
TRBV27,NA,16,TRBJ1-5,CASSLGAGLSNQPQHF,TGTGCCAGCAGTTTAGGGGCAGGGCTTAGCAATCAGCCCCAGCATTTT
TRBV19,TRBD1,16,TRBJ1-2,CASSIDFRGLNYGYTF,TGTGCCAGTAGTATAGATTTCAGGGGGCTAAACTATGGCTACACCTTC
TRBV29-1,TRBD1,14,TRBJ1-2,CSVSGTGSYYGYTF,TGCAGCGTTAGCGGGACAGGGAGTTACTATGGCTACACCTTC
TRBV6-1,TRBD1,17,TRBJ2-2,CASSARSGQGVTGELFF,TGTGCCAGCAGTGCGAGGAGTGGGCAGGGGGTAACCGGGGAGCTGTTTTTT
TRBV4-3,NA,16,TRBJ1-4,CASSQDFGRGWEKLFF,TGCGCCAGCAGCCAAGATTTCGGCAGGGGCTGGGAAAAACTGTTTTTT
TRBV6-1,NA,13,TRBJ2-7,CALGGPGSGEQYF,TGTGCCCTGGGGGGTCCCGGGTCTGGCGAGCAGTACTTC
TRBV5-1,NA,14,TRBJ2-5,CASSLITGQETQYF,TGCGCCAGCAGCTTGATCACAGGACAAGAGACCCAGTACTTC
TRBV27,NA,11,TRBJ1-2,CAVGRAASYTF,TGTGCCGTTGGGAGGGCGGCGAGCTACACCTTC
TRBV12-5,TRBD1,15,TRBJ2-1,CASGSRDRHYNEQFF,TGTGCTAGTGGTTCACGGGACAGACATTACAATGAGCAGTTCTTC
TRBV10-3,TRBD1,14,TRBJ2-7,CAIRRGQGEDEQYF,TGTGCCATCAGGAGAGGACAGGGGGAGGACGAGCAGTACTTC
TRBV4-1,TRBD2,18,TRBJ2-1,CASSQERLAGFKGNEQFF,TGCGCCAGCAGCCAAGAAAGACTAGCGGGATTCAAAGGGAATGAGCAGTTCTTC
TRBV6-7,TRBD1,16,TRBJ2-2,CASSFRDRASPGELFF,TGTGCCAGCAGTTTCCGGGACAGGGCTTCTCCCGGGGAGCTGTTTTTT
TRBV5-1,NA,13,TRBJ1-1,CASSSTPNTEAFF,TGCGCCAGCAGCTCGACACCTAACACTGAAGCTTTCTTT
TRBV6-4,TRBD1,13,TRBJ2-7,CASSDGTGTEQYF,TGTGCCAGCAGTGACGGGACAGGGACCGAGCAGTACTTC
TRBV6-5,TRBD2,15,TRBJ2-7,CASSPILADLYEQYF,TGTGCCAGCAGTCCCATACTAGCGGACTTATACGAGCAGTACTTC
TRBV2,NA,13,TRBJ2-7,CASSVRNRDEQYF,TGTGCCAGCAGCGTAAGGAACAGGGACGAGCAGTACTTC
TRBV7-9,TRBD1,13,TRBJ1-2,CASSLQGAYGYTF,TGTGCCAGCAGCTTACAGGGGGCCTATGGCTACACCTTC
TRBV27,NA,13,TRBJ1-1,CASSLRGGTEAFF,TGTGCCAGCAGTTTAAGAGGGGGCACTGAAGCTTTCTTT
TRBV7-6,NA,16,TRBJ1-3,CASSFEGFVGGNTIYF,TGTGCCAGCAGCTTCGAGGGATTCGTGGGAGGAAACACCATATATTTT
TRBV6-5,NA,15,TRBJ1-6,CASRTQGGLNSPLHF,TGTGCCAGCAGAACACAGGGCGGTCTTAATTCACCCCTCCACTTT
TRBV7-2,NA,14,TRBJ1-4,CASSQDRPTEKLFF,TGTGCCAGCAGCCAAGACAGGCCGACTGAAAAACTGTTTTTT
TRBV2,TRBD1,14,TRBJ2-7,CASSEGGGGYEQYF,TGTGCCAGCAGTGAAGGAGGGGGCGGGTACGAGCAGTACTTC
TRBV30,TRBD1,13,TRBJ1-1,CAWRGTGPTEAFF,TGTGCCTGGAGAGGGACAGGGCCCACTGAAGCTTTCTTT
TRBV18,NA,15,TRBJ1-1,CASSPRRQSNTEAFF,TGTGCCAGCTCACCACGGAGACAGAGTAACACTGAAGCTTTCTTT
TRBV30,TRBD2,15,TRBJ2-1,CAWSGIAGNYNEQFF,TGTGCCTGGAGCGGGATAGCGGGGAACTACAATGAGCAGTTCTTC
TRBV7-2,TRBD2,15,TRBJ2-7,CASSLWGGNNYEQYF,TGTGCCAGCAGCTTATGGGGGGGGAACAACTACGAGCAGTACTTC
TRBV6-5,NA,15,TRBJ1-2,CASSPRAGAGYGYTF,TGTGCCAGCAGCCCTCGGGCGGGCGCTGGCTATGGCTACACCTTC
TRBV6-5,TRBD1,14,TRBJ1-2,CASRPTGGFYGYTF,TGTGCCAGCAGACCTACAGGGGGCTTCTATGGCTACACCTTC
TRBV5-6,TRBD1,15,TRBJ1-5,CASSLRTGGNQPQHF,TGTGCCAGCAGCTTGAGGACAGGGGGCAATCAGCCCCAGCATTTT
TRBV5-6,NA,16,TRBJ2-7,CASSLYRPGGRYEQYF,TGTGCCAGCAGCCTCTATCGTCCCGGGGGACGGTACGAGCAGTACTTC
TRBV5-1,NA,13,TRBJ2-1,CASSLGLSNEQFF,TGCGCCAGCAGCTTGGGACTGTCAAATGAGCAGTTCTTC
TRBV7-4,NA,16,TRBJ2-7,CASSLPGTSIRYEQYF,TGTGCCAGCAGCTTACCGGGAACTAGCATTAGGTACGAGCAGTACTTC
TRBV18,NA,16,TRBJ1-2,CASSLTGSGQRNGYTF,TGTGCCAGCTCACTTACCGGGTCAGGACAAAGGAATGGCTACACCTTC
TRBV19,NA,18,TRBJ1-2,CASSIWGGFEVPPYGYTF,TGTGCCAGTAGTATATGGGGCGGTTTCGAGGTGCCCCCCTATGGCTACACCTTC
TRBV11-2,NA,16,TRBJ2-5,CASSARDSLYQETQYF,TGTGCCAGCAGCGCTCGGGACTCCTTGTACCAAGAGACCCAGTACTTC
TRBV5-1,TRBD2,16,TRBJ2-3,CASSLEAGGSTDTQYF,TGCGCCAGCAGCTTGGAGGCGGGAGGCTCCACAGATACGCAGTATTTT